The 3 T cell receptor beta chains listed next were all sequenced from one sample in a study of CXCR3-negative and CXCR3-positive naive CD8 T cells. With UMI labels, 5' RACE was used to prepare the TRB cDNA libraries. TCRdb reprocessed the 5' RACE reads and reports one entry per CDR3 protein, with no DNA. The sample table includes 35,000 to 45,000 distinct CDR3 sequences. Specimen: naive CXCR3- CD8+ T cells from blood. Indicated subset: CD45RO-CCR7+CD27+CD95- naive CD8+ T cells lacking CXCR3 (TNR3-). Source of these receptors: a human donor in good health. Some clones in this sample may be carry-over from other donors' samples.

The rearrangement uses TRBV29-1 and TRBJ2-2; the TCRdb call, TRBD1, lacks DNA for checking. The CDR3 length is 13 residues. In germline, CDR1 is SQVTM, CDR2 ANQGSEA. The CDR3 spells CSVLTGDTGELFF.

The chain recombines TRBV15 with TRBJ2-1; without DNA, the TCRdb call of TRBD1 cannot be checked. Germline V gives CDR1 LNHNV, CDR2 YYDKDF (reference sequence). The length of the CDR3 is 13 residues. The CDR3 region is CATKGGHYNEQFF.

CDR3 in amino acids: CASSHPGLGGEQYF. The V and J genes are TRBV12-3 or TRBV12-4 and TRBJ2-7; lacking DNA, the TRBD2 call made by TCRdb goes unchecked. This CDR3 comprises 14 residues.